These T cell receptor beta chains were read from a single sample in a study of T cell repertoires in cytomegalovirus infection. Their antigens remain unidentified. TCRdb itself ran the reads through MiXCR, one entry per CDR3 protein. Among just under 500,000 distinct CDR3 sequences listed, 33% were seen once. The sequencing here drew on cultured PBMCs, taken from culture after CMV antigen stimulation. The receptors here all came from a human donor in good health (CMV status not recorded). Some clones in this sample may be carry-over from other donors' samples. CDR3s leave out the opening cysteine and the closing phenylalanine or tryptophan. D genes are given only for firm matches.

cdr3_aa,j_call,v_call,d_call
ASSYRGTGGGAEAF,TRBJ1-1,TRBV6-6,TRBD1
SVEDRKGKAGELF,TRBJ2-2,TRBV29-1,NA
SARDRESYTEQY,TRBJ2-7,TRBV20-1,NA
ASSNQGPSSYGYT,TRBJ1-2,TRBV28,NA
SASPRAGGPNNEQF,TRBJ2-1,TRBV20-1,NA
ASSLLAGVEKY,TRBJ2-7,TRBV28,TRBD2
SGGRGDGTDTQY,TRBJ2-3,TRBV29-1,NA
ASSSPGRTGNEQF,TRBJ2-1,TRBV6-2/TRBV6-3,NA
ASSLAASGPSYEQY,TRBJ2-7,TRBV28,TRBD2
ASTWTDGYSPLH,TRBJ1-6,TRBV11-3,NA
ASSSDRGTGELF,TRBJ2-2,TRBV11-3,TRBD1
ASSYQQAGNEQF,TRBJ2-1,TRBV6-1,TRBD2
ASNDAGTLYEQY,TRBJ2-7,TRBV6-6,NA
ATSDSDINQPQH,TRBJ1-5,TRBV24-1,NA
ASGPTGTQY,TRBJ2-5,TRBV19,NA
ASSLAGLRETQY,TRBJ2-5,TRBV5-6,NA
ASRMSSGNTIY,TRBJ1-3,TRBV12-3/TRBV12-4,NA
SASPPGLADEQY,TRBJ2-7,TRBV20-1,TRBD2
ASSIDQGATYEQY,TRBJ2-7,TRBV19,TRBD1
ASSLGRQSDEQF,TRBJ2-1,TRBV5-4,NA
ASSLAGNTYEQY,TRBJ2-7,TRBV7-2,TRBD2
ASSHGTGRTDTQY,TRBJ2-3,TRBV6-5,TRBD1